The 21 T cell receptor beta chains listed next were all sequenced from one sample in a study of blood T cell repertoires in COVID-19. Produced via immunoSEQ multiplex PCR; TCRdb's table is partial and in-frame only. The data hold more than 45,000 clones, with about 83% observed a single time. Input material: peripheral blood. The receptors originated from a man aged 40-49 years with acute or convalescent COVID-19.

This rearrangement joins TRBV13 to TRBJ1-3, with D possibly TRBD1 on 5 matching bases. Between the trimmed V and J ends, which lost 5 bases and 0 bases, there was a span of 11 bases. Germline CDR1 PRHDT, CDR2 FYEKMQ (reference sequence). This CDR3 is 15 amino acids long. The CDR3 coding sequence is TGTGCCAGCAGCAGACAGATGAACTCTGGAAACACCATATATTTT. Translated: CASSRQMNSGNTIYF.

This chain uses TRBV5-1 with TRBJ1-5; D remains unclear. Germline V lookup: CDR1 SGHRS, CDR2 YFSETQ. The CDR3 contains 15 residues. V was shortened by 0 bases and J by 4 bases, with 11 bases between the two germline ends. Written as DNA, the CDR3 is TGCGCCAGCAGCTTGGGCGGGATGGCGAATCAGCCCCAGCATTTT. It is translated as CASSLGGMANQPQHF.

This chain connects TRBV7-2 to TRBJ1-4; TRBD1 is a possible D gene (5 bases). The CDR3 extends over 12 amino acids. Deletions cut 3 bases from V and 11 bases from J, with 10 bases between. CDR1 and CDR2 (germline): SGHTA, FQGNSA. CDR3 loop: CASSLVGGKLFF. The CDR3 DNA sequence: TGTGCCAGCAGCTTGGTCGGGGGGAAACTGTTTTTT.

This chain links TRBV19 with TRBJ1-2; 7 positions match TRBD1. This CDR3 contains 13 residues. In germline, CDR1 is LNHDA, CDR2 SQIVND (reference sequence). The ends lost 7 bases at V and 4 bases at J; junction bases unmatched: 6. The CDR3 nucleotides are TGTGCCAGTAATGACAGGGATTTCTATGGCTACACCTTC. It codes for CASNDRDFYGYTF.

This chain connects TRBV5-1 to TRBJ1-1; D call uncertain. Germline CDR1 SGHRS, CDR2 YFSETQ. Trimming stripped 0 bases from V and 1 base from J, with 4 bases between. The CDR3 length is 13 residues. CDR3 protein: CASSLGANTEAFF. For the CDR3, the DNA is TGCGCCAGCAGCTTGGGGGCGAACACTGAAGCTTTCTTT.

The genes are TRBV3-1 (or the pseudogene TRBV3-2) and TRBJ2-1, with 9 bases matching TRBD2. The CDR3 covers 15 residues. V shed 5 bases and J 3 bases; nucleotides not matched to a gene: 5. CDR1 and CDR2 from the germline V gene are LGHDT and YNNKEL (reference sequence). The CDR3 coding sequence is TGTGCCAGCAGCACCCGGACTAGCGACTACAATGAGCAGTTCTTC. Protein: CASSTRTSDYNEQFF.

This clone was seen a few times. This chain connects TRBV7-8 to TRBJ1-1, with 7 bases lining up with TRBD1. The CDR3 consists of 12 residues. The V gene end was trimmed by 3 bases and the J gene end by 9 bases; junction bases not matched to a gene: 4. Germline V lookup: CDR1 SGHVS, CDR2 FQNEAQ. The CDR3 DNA reads as TGTGCCAGCAGCTTGGAGACAGGGAAAGCTTTCTTT. It is translated as CASSLETGKAFF.

J is TRBJ1-2 and V is TRBV6-5, with a tentative D call TRBD1 (6 bases). This CDR3 has 15 amino acids. CDR1 is MNHEY, CDR2 SVGAGI, per germline. V lost 8 bases to trimming and J lost 7 bases, with 23 bases between them. The CDR3 DNA is TGTGCCAGCGGGATGGACAGCCCGCGGTCACGTGGCTACACCTTC. Translation gives CASGMDSPRSRGYTF.

This clone has just one count. This rearrangement joins TRBV28 to TRBJ2-5; 9 bases agree with TRBD2. The germline gives CDR1 MDHEN, CDR2 SYDVKM. The CDR3 loop spans 14 amino acids. With V trimmed by 2 bases and J by 6 bases, 4 bases remained unmatched. The CDR3 is CASSLRGRGKTQYF. DNA for the CDR3: TGTGCCAGCAGTTTACGCGGGAGGGGGAAGACCCAGTACTTC.

This clone is a singleton in its sample. CDR3 DNA sequence: TGTGCCAGCAGCCAATCACGGCGGACAGATACGCAGTATTTT. Amino acid sequence: CASSQSRRTDTQYF. The J gene is TRBJ2-3, the V gene TRBV14; D gene unclear. CDR3 length equals 14 residues. Looked up from germline, CDR1 is SGHDN and CDR2 is FVKESK. V lost 2 bases to trimming and J lost 3 bases, with 9 bases between them.

The DNA for the CDR3 is TGTGCCAGCAGCCCGGCTAGCGGGACGAACACCGGGGAGCTGTTTTTT. This codes for CASSPASGTNTGELFF. V usage is TRBV14 and J usage is TRBJ2-2, with 9 bases lining up with TRBD2. The germline gives CDR1 SGHDN, CDR2 FVKESK. This CDR3 contains 16 residues. Trimming took 4 bases from V and 0 from J; bases not matched to a gene: 3.

Concerning this clone: Other DNA sequences in this sample translate to the same CDR3. The chain has TRBV18 and TRBJ2-6; the D gene is possibly TRBD1 (6 bases). Per germline, CDR1 KGHSH and CDR2 LQKENI. Trimming removed 6 bases from V and 0 bases from J, with 9 bases in between. The CDR3 contains 15 residues. CDR3 in amino acids: CASSQQGSGANVLTF. CDR3 coding DNA: TGTGCCAGCTCCCAACAGGGCTCTGGGGCCAACGTCCTGACTTTC.

The CDR3 region is CASSSGRGGTDEQYF. In nucleotides, the CDR3 is TGCGCCAGCAGCTCGGGTCGCGGGGGAACCGACGAGCAGTACTTC. The chain joins TRBV5-1 to TRBJ2-7; 7 nucleotides match TRBD2. Germline V gene data show CDR1 as SGHRS and CDR2 as YFSETQ. The CDR3 has 15 residues. The trim removed 3 bases at V and 5 bases at J, leaving 11 bases unmatched.

This sequence joins TRBV6-5 and TRBJ2-5; the match to TRBD1 covers 8 bases. V lost 6 bases, J lost 6 bases, and 9 bases stayed unmatched. Per the germline V gene, CDR1 is MNHEY and CDR2 is SVGAGI. The CDR3 sequence is 14 residues long. The CDR3 loop reads CASRPRQGRKTQYF. As DNA, the CDR3 is TGTGCCAGCAGACCCAGACAGGGGCGAAAGACCCAGTACTTC.

This clone was seen a single time. The rearrangement uses TRBV7-2 and TRBJ1-5, with TRBD1 as a possible D gene (5 bases). The germline gives CDR1 SGHTA, CDR2 FQGNSA. The germline V and J ends were trimmed by 3 bases and 1 base, with 10 bases remaining between them. The CDR3 length is 15 residues. The CDR3 bases are TGTGCCAGCAGCTTTAACGCAGGGAGCAATCAGCCCCAGCATTTT. Translating it yields CASSFNAGSNQPQHF.

The chain has TRBV24-1 and TRBJ2-7; D possibly corresponds to TRBD1 (5 bases). CDR1 and CDR2 from the germline V gene are KGHDR and SFDVKD. Trimming shortened V by 5 bases and J by 12 bases, and 16 bases separated the two germline ends. The CDR3 consists of 12 residues. CDR3 amino acids: CATSGYSGLLYF. The CDR3 region has the DNA TGTGCCACCAGTGGTTACTCAGGGTTGCTGTACTTC.

The chain couples TRBV24-1 to TRBJ1-2; 9 bases match TRBD1. The germline V gene encodes CDR1 KGHDR and CDR2 SFDVKD. CDR3 length: 14 residues. V was clipped by 4 bases and J by 8 bases; unmatched bases: 7. The CDR3 DNA sequence: TGTGCCACCAGTGACGGACAGGGGAGAGAGGGCTACACCTTC. Amino acids: CATSDGQGREGYTF.

The rearrangement links TRBV7-9 to TRBJ1-1; TRBD1 might be the D (6 bases). The germline V and J ends were trimmed by 4 bases and 10 bases, with 13 bases remaining between them. This CDR3 contains 12 residues. CDR1 and CDR2 from the germline V gene are SEHNR and FQNEAQ (reference sequence). In DNA form, the CDR3 reads TGTGCCAGCAGCTCCTACAGGGATAGAGCTTTCTTT. Translating gives CASSSYRDRAFF.

This chain links TRBV7-9 with TRBJ1-1; D may be TRBD1 (6 bases). CDR3 length: 16 residues. The V gene lost 7 bases and the J gene lost 0 bases, with 18 bases spanning the gap. In germline, CDR1 is SEHNR, CDR2 FQNEAQ (reference sequence). CDR3 nucleotides: TGTGCCAGCACCCCGAGGGGGAAAAGGGTGAACACTGAAGCTTTCTTT. This gives the protein CASTPRGKRVNTEAFF.

The chain joins TRBV27 to TRBJ2-7; D is perhaps TRBD2 (7 bases). The CDR3 consists of 14 residues. The germline V and J ends were trimmed by 0 bases and 5 bases, with 11 bases remaining between them. From germline, CDR1 is MNHEY and CDR2 SMNVEV (reference sequence). The CDR3 loop is CASSLSGGHDEQYF. The CDR3 bases are TGTGCCAGCAGTTTATCGGGGGGGCACGACGAGCAGTACTTC.

The chain is built from TRBV12-3 or TRBV12-4 and TRBJ1-6, with 7 bases aligning to TRBD1. The CDR3 loop spans 13 amino acids. J lost 9 bases, V lost 6 bases, and 5 bases had no gene match. The CDR3 reads CASSQGGGSPLHF. The DNA for the CDR3 is TGTGCCAGCAGCCAGGGGGGTGGTTCACCCCTCCACTTT.